The 30 T cell receptor beta chains reported below all come from one sample, sequenced in a study of tumor-infiltrating lymphocytes in primary liver carcinoma. A primer matching the constant region was used to make TCR beta cDNA from around 550 ng of total RNA. Library construction for TCR beta comprised three nested multiplex PCR rounds performed with slightly modified ARM-PCR. The first two PCR rounds, around 11 cycles each, used TRBV1-TRBV30 forward primers and a C-beta reverse primer. MiXCR, applied by TCRdb to the multiplex PCR reads, yields one record per CDR3 protein. The sample yields fewer than 85,000 distinct CDR3 sequences, roughly 72% seen once. From about 20-30 mg of unsorted bulk tissue, DNA and RNA were co-extracted together. The specimen sequenced was tumor-adjacent normal liver tissue. These receptors all stem from a middle-aged man with primary liver carcinoma and hepatitis B virus infection.

This chain uses TRBV29-1 with TRBJ2-2, with D perhaps matching TRBD1 (5 bases). Deletions cut 4 bases from V and 16 bases from J, with 19 bases between. The CDR3 extends over 12 amino acids. The germline gives CDR1 SQVTM, CDR2 ANQGSEA. The CDR3, as DNA: TGCAGCGTTGGGCAGGACACCTGGGAACAGTTTTTT. Amino acid sequence: CSVGQDTWEQFF.

This clonotype occurred once. An end of the junction differs from the germline gene, which may be a read error. The genes are TRBV29-1 and TRBJ2-1; 8 nucleotides match TRBD1. The germline V gene encodes CDR1 SQVTM and CDR2 ANQGSEA. This CDR3 has 12 residues. The DNA for the CDR3 is TGTAGCGCCCGGACAGGGTACAATGAGCAGTTCTTC. Residues: CSARTGYNEQFF.

Concerning this clonotype: A read error is possible here, since a much larger clone lies one base away. The chain employs TRBV19 and TRBJ2-7; D is possibly TRBD2 (6 bases). Germline V lookup: CDR1 LNHDA, CDR2 SQIVND (reference sequence). Trimming removed 4 bases at V and 1 base at J, with 11 bases between. The CDR3 totals 14 residues. As DNA, the CDR3 is TGTGCCAGTAGTAGTCCCGGGAGTTCCTACGAGCAGTACTTC. It yields the protein CASSSPGSSYEQYF.

Regarding this clonotype: The DNA is omitted, as the CDR3 cannot be located on it reliably, and the CDR3 follows TCRdb's listing. This chain links TRBV6-2 or TRBV6-3 with TRBJ2-6; the table names TRBD1, a call not compared with the DNA. The CDR3 is 19 amino acids in total, end residues counted. The germline V gene encodes CDR1 MNHEY and CDR2 SVGEGT. This CDR3 is CASTPWEGTGVPGANVLTF.

There are a few counts of this clonotype. This chain joins TRBV27 and TRBJ2-7; a possible D gene is TRBD1 (5 bases). The CDR3 loop spans 15 amino acids. Germline-derived CDR1 and CDR2 are MNHEY and SMNVEV (reference sequence). Between the trimmed V and J ends, which lost 5 bases and 7 bases, there was a span of 21 bases. CDR3 amino acids: CASSPMDISAGEQYF. The CDR3 nucleotides are TGTGCCAGCAGTCCGATGGACATCTCTGCTGGGGAGCAGTACTTC.

This chain links TRBV6-2 or TRBV6-3 with TRBJ1-5; maybe TRBD1 (6 bases). CDR3 length: 14 amino acids. The germline gives CDR1 MNHEY, CDR2 SVGEGT. Trimming stripped 6 bases from V and 7 bases from J, with 16 bases between. CDR3 sequence (DNA): TGTGCCAGCAGGCCGACAGGTCAGAAACAGCCCCAGCATTTT. As protein: CASRPTGQKQPQHF.

The chain carries TRBV12-3 or TRBV12-4 and TRBJ2-3; 9 bases fit TRBD1. J lost 1 base, V lost 5 bases, and 4 bases had no gene match. The CDR3 sequence is 15 residues long. In DNA form, the CDR3 reads TGTGCCAGCAGTAAAGGGGACAGGGGCACAGATACGCAGTATTTT. Its translation: CASSKGDRGTDTQYF.

In the case of this clonotype: A much larger clone lies one base from this, so it may be a read error. This rearrangement joins TRBV6-5 to TRBJ1-2; D is possibly TRBD1 (5 bases). Germline CDR1 is MNHEY and CDR2 is SVGAGI. The CDR3 has 14 residues. The DNA of the CDR3 is TGTGTCAGCAGACCCGGGACGGCTGAGTTGGGCTACACCTTC. Its protein product is CVSRPGTAELGYTF.

Of note for this clonotype: A read error may produce the germline difference seen at one junction end. V is TRBV5-4 and J is TRBJ2-1; D perhaps matches TRBD2 (5 bases). This CDR3 comprises 12 residues. Germline V gene lookup returns CDR1 SGHNT and CDR2 YYREEE (reference sequence). The CDR3 is CGSSKEDQERFF. The CDR3, as DNA: TGTGGCAGCAGCAAGGAGGACCAGGAGCGGTTCTTC.

This clonotype was recorded at least ten times. This chain uses TRBV5-6 with TRBJ2-7; weak D call: TRBD2 (5 bases). The V gene lost 4 bases and the J gene lost 1 base, with 12 bases spanning the gap. Germline V gene data show CDR1 as SGHDT and CDR2 as YYEEEE. The CDR3 runs 14 residues. DNA for the CDR3: TGTGCCAGCAGCCAGCGGTTACGTTCCTACGAGCAGTACTTC. Translated, it gives CASSQRLRSYEQYF.

This chain connects TRBV4-1 to TRBJ2-7; 8 nucleotides align to TRBD2. Germline assignment: CDR1 MGHRA and CDR2 YSYEKL. The CDR3 runs 19 residues. V lost 3 bases, J lost 6 bases, and 22 bases stayed unmatched. The CDR3 region is CASSHVQGPAGVPSTEQYF. CDR3 DNA sequence: TGCGCCAGCAGCCATGTCCAGGGACCAGCGGGAGTTCCCTCAACCGAGCAGTACTTC.

About this clonotype itself: The junction shows a germline mismatch at one end, possibly a read error. This chain connects TRBV2 to TRBJ2-2, with a weak D call TRBD1 (5 bases). Germline V gene lookup returns CDR1 SNHLY and CDR2 FYNNEI. The length of the CDR3 is 16 residues. The CDR3 reads CANSVDRQKNTGELFF. In nucleotides, the CDR3 is TGTGCCAACAGTGTAGATAGACAGAAAAACACCGGGGAGCTGTTTTTT.

As to this clonotype: A read error is possible here, since a much larger clone lies one base away. The chain recombines TRBV10-3 with TRBJ2-3, with 10 bases lining up with TRBD2. This CDR3 contains 15 residues. In germline, CDR1 is ENHRY, CDR2 SYGVKD. Losses at the gene ends were 7 bases for V and 6 bases for J; bases not matched to a gene: 10. CDR3 in DNA: TGTGCCATCAACGAGCGGGAGGGAAGTGCGGATACGCAGTATTTT. Translated: CAINEREGSADTQYF.

Turning to this clonotype: Germline is not matched at one junction end, which may reflect a read error. The genes are TRBV29-1 and TRBJ1-2; possibly TRBD1 for D (5 bases). CDR1 SQVTM and CDR2 ANQGSEA come from the germline V gene. CDR3 length: 11 residues. CDR3 loop: CSVEWDYGYAF. DNA of the CDR3: TGCAGCGTTGAGTGGGACTATGGCTACGCCTTT.

With regard to this clonotype: At one end, the junction sequence differs from germline, possibly due to a read error. The chain couples TRBV28 to TRBJ1-3; 7 nucleotides match TRBD1. There are 15 residues in the CDR3. From germline, CDR1 is MDHEN and CDR2 SYDVKM. The CDR3 DNA reads TGTGCCGGCAGTTCGGACGGGACAGCAGGAAACACCATATATTTT. The encoded protein is CAGSSDGTAGNTIYF.

This chain uses TRBV10-3 with TRBJ1-2, with D hard to call. CDR3 length equals 12 residues. The ends were cut back, 2 bases at V and 4 bases at J, with 5 bases in the middle. The germline gives CDR1 ENHRY, CDR2 SYGVKD. The CDR3 DNA follows: TGTGCCATCAGTGAGGCAGTCTATGGCTACACCTTC. Its protein is CAISEAVYGYTF.

The rearrangement uses TRBV6-6 and TRBJ1-1; D remains ambiguous. The germline V gene has CDR1 MNHNY and CDR2 SVGAGI (reference sequence). The CDR3 contains 15 residues. V lost 6 bases to trimming and J lost 2 bases, with 16 bases between them. The CDR3: CASRTGMYRNTEAFF. CDR3 nucleotides: TGTGCCAGCAGAACTGGAATGTACAGAAACACTGAAGCTTTCTTT.

The CDR3 nucleotides read TGTGCCAGCTCCTACGGGACAGGGCTAAAAACTAGGGCCAACGTCCTGACTTTC. Protein: CASSYGTGLKTRANVLTF. The chain links TRBV12-3 or TRBV12-4 to TRBJ2-6; 9 nucleotides line up with TRBD1. CDR3 length: 18 residues. J lost 5 bases, V lost 8 bases, and 16 bases had no gene match.

The chain has TRBV6-1 and TRBJ1-1; D not certain. The CDR3 is 13 amino acids. Germline V gene sequence: CDR1 MNHNS, CDR2 SASEGT. V was shortened by 3 bases and J by 0 bases, with 5 bases between the two germline ends. Written as DNA, the CDR3 is TGTGCCAGCAGTGATAGCTTGAACACTGAAGCTTTCTTT. This translates into CASSDSLNTEAFF.

Note on this clonotype: As the CDR3 is not closed by the conserved phenylalanine or tryptophan, this likely results from a read error. CDR3 in DNA: TGTGCCACCAGTAGTTTCAACAAGCCCGCCAATGAGCAGTTCTTA. It codes for CATSSFNKPANEQFL. V gene TRBV24-1 combines with J gene TRBJ2-1; D gene uncertain. Trimming stripped 6 bases from V and 6 bases from J, with 17 bases between. CDR3 size: 15 residues. Germline V gives CDR1 KGHDR, CDR2 SFDVKD.

This clonotype was counted only a few times. As the CDR3 is not closed by the conserved phenylalanine or tryptophan, this likely results from a read error. The gene calls are TRBV6-1 and TRBJ2-7, with TRBD2 matching 12 bases. Losses at the gene ends were 1 base for V and 6 bases for J; bases not matched to a gene: 4. Looked up from germline, CDR1 is MNHNS and CDR2 is SASEGT. The CDR3 runs to 15 residues. CDR3 sequence reads: CASSEVTSGSGEQYS. DNA of the CDR3: TGTGCCAGCAGTGAAGTGACTAGCGGGAGTGGCGAGCAGTACTCC.

As to this clonotype: This likely comes from a read error, as the CDR3 has no conserved phenylalanine or tryptophan at its end. The chain couples TRBV11-2 to TRBJ2-7; D is perhaps TRBD1 (5 bases). Germline V lookup: CDR1 SGHAT, CDR2 FQNNGV. CDR3 size: 13 residues. The V and J ends lost 9 bases and 2 bases respectively, with 14 bases between them. The CDR3 here is CASGFDSTYEQYL. The CDR3 coding sequence is TGTGCCAGTGGCTTTGACAGCACCTACGAGCAGTACTTA.

This clonotype appeared once. One junction end disagrees with the germline gene, perhaps due to a read error. The genes are TRBV6-5 and TRBJ2-3; a weak D match, TRBD2 (6 bases). This CDR3 is built from 13 residues. The germline V gene has CDR1 MNHEY and CDR2 SVGAGI. The chain's CDR3 is CGSTKRELDTQYF. In DNA form, the CDR3 reads TGTGGCAGCACCAAACGGGAGCTAGATACGCAGTATTTT.

The genes are TRBV6-6 and TRBJ2-2; 13 nucleotides line up with TRBD2. V lost 5 bases, J lost 0 bases, and 9 bases stayed unmatched. This CDR3 contains 19 residues. Germline values: CDR1 MNHNY, CDR2 SVGAGI (reference sequence). The DNA for the CDR3 is TGTGCCAGCAGTCCGCTGGGACTAGCGGGGCCAACGAACACCGGGGAGCTGTTTTTT. Translated, it gives CASSPLGLAGPTNTGELFF.

Remarks on this clonotype: The junction shows a germline mismatch at one end, possibly a read error. This sequence joins TRBV6-1 and TRBJ2-7; possible D gene TRBD1, 6 bases. Germline CDR1 MNHNS, CDR2 SASEGT. The CDR3 spans 14 residues. In nucleotides, the CDR3 is TGTGCCACTAGTGTCGCACAGGGAGACTACGATCAGTACTTC. It translates to CATSVAQGDYDQYF.

As to this clonotype: The junction and the germline gene differ at one end; a read error may be behind it. V is TRBV6-1 and J is TRBJ1-1, with D perhaps TRBD1 (6 bases). The germline gives CDR1 MNHNS, CDR2 SASEGT. The CDR3 sequence is 14 residues long. CDR3 sequence: CVSKMTGRETEAFF. In nucleotides, the CDR3 is TGCGTCAGCAAAATGACAGGTAGAGAGACTGAAGCTTTCTTT.

This clonotype was counted only a few times. This could be a read error, since a much larger clone is one nucleotide away. The chain links TRBV7-8 to TRBJ1-1; 7 positions match TRBD1. The V gene's germline CDR1 is SGHVS and CDR2 FQNEAQ. The CDR3 consists of 13 residues. Written as DNA, the CDR3 is TGTGCCAGCAGCTTGACAGGGTTCACTGAAGCTCTCTTT. It encodes CASSLTGFTEALF.

At least ten counts were recorded for this clonotype. This chain joins TRBV12-3 or TRBV12-4 and TRBJ1-2, with 7 bases fitting TRBD1. J was trimmed by 4 bases and V by 3 bases; bases with no gene match: 8. CDR3 length: 15 residues. The CDR3 bases are TGTGCCAGCAGTTTGGGCAGGGGGGCGTTCTATGGCTACACCTTC. As protein: CASSLGRGAFYGYTF.

A note on this clonotype: This could be a read error, since a much larger clone is one nucleotide away. The rearrangement links TRBV29-1 to TRBJ1-1, with TRBD1 as a possible D gene (5 bases). The CDR3 has 12 residues. Germline CDR1 reads SQVTM; CDR2 reads ANQGSEA. The ends were cut back, 6 bases at V and 9 bases at J, with 17 bases in the middle. CDR3 sequence (DNA): TGCAGCGTCTCTCAGGGCAGGGCTAAAGCTTTCTTT. As protein: CSVSQGRAKAFF.

For this clonotype: A read error may explain this, as a much larger clone is one base away. The V call is TRBV14, the J call TRBJ2-7; 9 bases line up with TRBD1. The CDR3 loop spans 14 amino acids. The germline gives CDR1 SGHDN, CDR2 FVKESK. The DNA of the CDR3 is TGTGTCAGCAGCCGGGGACAGGGAGTCATCCGGCAGTACTTC. This codes for CVSSRGQGVIRQYF.